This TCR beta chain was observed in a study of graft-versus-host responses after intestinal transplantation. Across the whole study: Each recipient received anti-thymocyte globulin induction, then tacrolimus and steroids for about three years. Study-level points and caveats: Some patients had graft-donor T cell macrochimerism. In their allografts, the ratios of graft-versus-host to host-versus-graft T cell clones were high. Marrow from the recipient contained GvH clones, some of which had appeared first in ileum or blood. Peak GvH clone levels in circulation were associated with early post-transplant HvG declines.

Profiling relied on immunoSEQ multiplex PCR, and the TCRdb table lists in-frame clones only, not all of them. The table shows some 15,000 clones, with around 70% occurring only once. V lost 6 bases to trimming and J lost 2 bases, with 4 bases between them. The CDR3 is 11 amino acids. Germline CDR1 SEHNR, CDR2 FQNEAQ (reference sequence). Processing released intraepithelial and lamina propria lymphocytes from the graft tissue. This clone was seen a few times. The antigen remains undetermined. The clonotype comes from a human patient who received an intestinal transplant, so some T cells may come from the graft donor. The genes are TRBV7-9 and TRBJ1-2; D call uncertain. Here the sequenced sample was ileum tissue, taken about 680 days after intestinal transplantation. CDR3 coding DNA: TGTGCCAGCAGATTGAACTATGGCTACACCTTC. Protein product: CASRLNYGYTF.